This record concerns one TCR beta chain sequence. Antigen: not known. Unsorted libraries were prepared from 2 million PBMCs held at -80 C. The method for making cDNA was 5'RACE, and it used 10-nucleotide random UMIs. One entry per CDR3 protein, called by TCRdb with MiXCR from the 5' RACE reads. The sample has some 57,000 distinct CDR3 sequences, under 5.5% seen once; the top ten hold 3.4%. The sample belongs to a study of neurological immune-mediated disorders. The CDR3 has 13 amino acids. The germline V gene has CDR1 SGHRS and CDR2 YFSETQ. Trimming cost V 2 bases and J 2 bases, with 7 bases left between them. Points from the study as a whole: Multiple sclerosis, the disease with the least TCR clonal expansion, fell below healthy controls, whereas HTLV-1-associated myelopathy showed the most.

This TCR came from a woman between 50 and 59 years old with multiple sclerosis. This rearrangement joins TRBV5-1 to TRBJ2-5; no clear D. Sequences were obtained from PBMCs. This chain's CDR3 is CASSFTEQETQYF. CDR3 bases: TGCGCCAGCAGCTTTACAGAGCAAGAGACCCAGTACTTC.